This entry lists 30 T cell receptor beta chains sequenced from one sample in a study of Graves' ophthalmopathy and Graves' hyperthyroidism. Amplification of the TCR beta CDR3 regions used RNA transcripts (as template). First-round RT-PCR relied on HTBI primers, and a second-round multiplex PCR came next. TCRdb re-called the multiplex PCR reads with MiXCR, one entry per CDR3 protein. The sample shows 150,000 or so distinct CDR3 sequences, roughly 37% of them seen only once. What was sequenced was peripheral blood. These receptors were obtained from a woman in her thirties or forties with Graves' ophthalmopathy.

The table lists this clonotype with many counts. The J gene is TRBJ1-5, the V gene TRBV6-2 or TRBV6-3, with D perhaps matching TRBD1 (6 bases). From germline, CDR1 is MNHEY and CDR2 SVGEGT. The CDR3 covers 16 residues. The germline V and J ends were trimmed by 6 bases and 2 bases, with 17 bases remaining between them. Here the CDR3 reads CASRGGPRQGNQPQHF. The CDR3 DNA reads as TGTGCCAGCAGAGGGGGGCCGCGACAAGGCAATCAGCCCCAGCATTTT.

This clonotype was counted ten times or more. The chain employs TRBV4-1 and TRBJ2-5; TRBD1 is a possible D gene (6 bases). The CDR3 length is 16 residues. V shed 3 bases and J shed 5 bases, with 19 bases lying between them. Per germline, CDR1 MGHRA and CDR2 YSYEKL. The CDR3 protein is CASSQLPGTIEETQYF. CDR3 DNA: TGCGCCAGCAGCCAGCTACCCGGGACAATCGAGGAGACCCAGTACTTC.

CDR3 coding DNA: TGTGCCAGCGTTGGCCGGGAGCTGTTTTTT. As protein: CASVGRELFF. J is TRBJ2-2 and V is TRBV28; no firm D call. V was trimmed by 8 bases and J by 9 bases, leaving 7 bases between them. CDR3 size: 10 residues. Germline V gene sequence: CDR1 MDHEN, CDR2 SYDVKM. Full variable domain (remainder filled in from reference TRBV28 and TRBJ2-2): DVKVTQSSRYLVKRTGEKVFLECVQDMDHENMFWYRQDPGLGLRLIYFSYDVKMKEKGDIPEGYSVSREKKERFSLILESASTNQTSMYLCASVGRELFFGEGSRLTVL.

This clonotype has a single count. The chain has TRBV12-3 or TRBV12-4 and TRBJ1-1, with D perhaps matching TRBD1 (5 bases). The V end lost 7 bases, the J end lost 0 bases, and 15 bases lay between the germline ends. This CDR3 contains 15 residues. CDR3 in DNA: TGTGCCAGCAAGCTTACCAGGGCAATGAACACTGAAGCTTTCTTT. Translated: CASKLTRAMNTEAFF.

The chain uses TRBV28 and TRBJ2-4; D possibly uses TRBD1 or TRBD2 (5 bases each). V shed 8 bases and J shed 9 bases, with 23 bases lying between them. Looked up from germline, CDR1 is MDHEN and CDR2 is SYDVKM. CDR3 length: 15 residues. CDR3 region: CASLSVRGEHSIQYF. CDR3 bases: TGTGCCAGCTTGAGCGTGAGAGGGGAGCATAGCATTCAGTACTTC.

The chain carries TRBV28 and TRBJ1-1; D is ambiguous. V was clipped by 4 bases and J by 3 bases, with 15 bases between them. Looked up from germline, CDR1 is MDHEN and CDR2 is SYDVKM. The CDR3 length is 15 residues. CDR3 sequence: CASSSPWAGDTEAFF. DNA for the CDR3: TGTGCCAGCAGTTCCCCGTGGGCAGGCGACACTGAAGCTTTCTTT.

This sequence joins TRBV5-6 and TRBJ2-5; D is unclear. CDR3 length: 15 amino acids. Trimming shortened V by 0 bases and J by 4 bases, and 13 bases separated the two germline ends. CDR1 is SGHDT and CDR2 is YYEEEE in the germline V gene. Here the CDR3 DNA reads TGTGCCAGCAGCTTGGAGTTCCCCGTGGGAGAGACCCAGTACTTC. It yields the protein CASSLEFPVGETQYF.

The chain joins TRBV6-4 to TRBJ2-7; D remains ambiguous. Germline V gene lookup returns CDR1 MRHNA and CDR2 SNTAGT. The V gene lost 5 bases and the J gene lost 4 bases, with 12 bases spanning the gap. The CDR3 consists of 13 residues. The CDR3, as DNA: TGTGCCAGCAGTTACGGACCAATATACGAGCAGTACTTC. It translates to CASSYGPIYEQYF.

The gene calls are TRBV28 and TRBJ1-1; D remains unclear. The germline V gene has CDR1 MDHEN and CDR2 SYDVKM. CDR3 length equals 12 residues. The chain's CDR3 is CAAAGWNTEAFF. CDR3 DNA: TGTGCAGCGGCGGGGTGGAACACTGAAGCTTTCTTT.

The rearrangement links TRBV6-1 to TRBJ1-1; D perhaps matches TRBD1 (6 bases). Trimming removed 5 bases from V and 4 bases from J, with 14 bases in between. CDR3 length: 14 amino acids. CDR1 and CDR2 from the germline V gene are MNHNS and SASEGT. This chain's CDR3 is CASSRAGAATEAFF. Written as DNA, the CDR3 is TGTGCCAGCAGTCGAGCGGGGGCGGCCACTGAAGCTTTCTTT.

The rearrangement links TRBV15 to TRBJ2-5; D is ambiguous. Germline loops: CDR1 LNHNV, CDR2 YYDKDF (reference sequence). This CDR3 contains 12 residues. V was shortened by 1 base and J by 10 bases, with 10 bases between the two germline ends. The CDR3 sequence is CATSRGRWDQYF. The CDR3 DNA reads TGTGCCACCAGCAGAGGTCGGTGGGACCAGTACTTC. The full variable domain, rest sourced from reference TRBV15 and TRBJ2-5, is DAMVIQNPRYQVTQFGKPVTLSCSQTLNHNVMYWYQQKSSQAPKLLFHYYDKDFNNEADTPDNFQSRRPNTSFCFLDIRSPGLGDTAMYLCATSRGRWDQYFGPGTRLLVL.

The chain combines TRBV11-2 with TRBJ1-1; possible D gene TRBD1, 5 bases. The V and J ends lost 6 bases and 1 base respectively, with 12 bases between them. CDR1 is SGHAT, CDR2 FQNNGV, per germline. CDR3 length equals 14 residues. This chain's CDR3 is CASRNYRGNTEAFF. CDR3 coding DNA: TGTGCCAGCAGAAATTATAGGGGGAACACTGAAGCTTTCTTT.

This clonotype was recorded many times. V and J are TRBV5-1 and TRBJ1-2; D call uncertain. Germline-derived CDR1 and CDR2 are SGHRS and YFSETQ. This CDR3 region has 15 residues. The germline V and J ends were trimmed by 0 bases and 4 bases, with 13 bases remaining between them. The CDR3 reads CASSLDGVESYGYTF. The CDR3 nucleotides are TGCGCCAGCAGCTTGGATGGGGTAGAGTCCTATGGCTACACCTTC.

The V and J genes are TRBV6-1 and TRBJ2-5; the D gene is possibly TRBD1 (6 bases). The CDR3 runs to 16 residues. Germline CDR1 MNHNS, CDR2 SASEGT. Deletions cut 5 bases from V and 5 bases from J, with 21 bases between. In DNA, the CDR3 is TGTGCCAGCAGTACAGCAGGTCGGGGAAGGGGGGAGACCCAGTACTTC. It yields the protein CASSTAGRGRGETQYF.

This clonotype was found many times. The rearrangement links TRBV12-3 or TRBV12-4 to TRBJ1-6; D is undetermined. The CDR3 has 13 amino acids. Trimming removed 1 base at V and 8 bases at J, with 6 bases between. The CDR3: CASSLEEDSPLHF. The DNA of the CDR3 is TGTGCCAGCAGTTTAGAGGAGGATTCACCCCTCCACTTT.

The CDR3 reads CASSYWPGMDETQYF. The CDR3 DNA sequence: TGTGCCAGCAGTTACTGGCCAGGGATGGATGAGACCCAGTACTTC. The chain combines TRBV6-2 or TRBV6-3 with TRBJ2-5, with D perhaps matching TRBD1 (5 bases). V lost 1 base, J lost 5 bases, and 14 bases lay in between. Germline V lookup: CDR1 MNHEY, CDR2 SVGEGT. The CDR3 runs to 15 residues.

V usage is TRBV3-1 and J usage is TRBJ2-5; no reliable D call. Trimming cost V 5 bases and J 4 bases, with 23 bases left between them. CDR3 length: 17 residues. Germline V CDR1 and CDR2: LGHDT, YNNKEL (reference sequence). Written as DNA, the CDR3 is TGTGCCAGCAGCTACCCGGGTCCTAGGATGATGGGAGAGACCCAGTACTTC. Protein sequence: CASSYPGPRMMGETQYF.

The chain combines TRBV12-3 or TRBV12-4 with TRBJ2-7, with TRBD2 matching over 10 bases. The CDR3 loop spans 17 amino acids. With V trimmed by 4 bases and J by 3 bases, 12 bases remained unmatched. The CDR3 DNA reads as TGTGCCAGCAGTTACCAGGTGGGCCTAGCGGGGGACTACGAGCAGTACTTC. Protein: CASSYQVGLAGDYEQYF.

The chain combines TRBV7-2 with TRBJ2-2; D is unresolved. V was shortened by 0 bases and J by 9 bases, with 5 bases between the two germline ends. The CDR3 extends over 12 amino acids. Germline V gene data show CDR1 as SGHTA and CDR2 as FQGNSA. CDR3 protein: CASSLARRELFF. DNA for the CDR3: TGTGCCAGCAGCTTAGCTAGACGGGAGCTGTTTTTT.

This clonotype was seen at least ten times. The chain has TRBV7-9 and TRBJ2-7; D might be TRBD1 (5 bases). The CDR3 has 14 amino acids. CDR1 SEHNR and CDR2 FQNEAQ come from the germline V gene (reference sequence). DNA for the CDR3: TGTGCCAGCAGCTTAGGGGTTACCGACAGCCGCTTCTTCGTC. Its protein product is CASSLGVTDSRFFV.

The CDR3 protein is CASHFRDRVAYEQYF. The CDR3 nucleotides are TGTGCCAGCCACTTTAGGGACAGGGTGGCCTACGAGCAGTACTTC. The chain is built from TRBV6-2 or TRBV6-3 and TRBJ2-7; 9 bases line up with TRBD1. J was trimmed by 2 bases and V by 8 bases; bases with no gene match: 10. Germline loops: CDR1 MNHEY, CDR2 SVGEGT. This CDR3 is built from 15 residues.

V gene TRBV11-1 combines with J gene TRBJ1-2, with D unclear. The V end lost 5 bases, the J end lost 0 bases, and 16 bases lay between the germline ends. In germline, CDR1 is SGHAT, CDR2 FQDESV (reference sequence). The CDR3 is 16 amino acids. The CDR3 region is CASSHNPDGSNYGYTF. In DNA, the CDR3 is TGTGCCAGCAGCCATAACCCGGACGGCTCTAACTATGGCTACACCTTC.

This rearrangement joins TRBV12-3 or TRBV12-4 to TRBJ2-2; D not resolved. V shed 6 bases and J shed 0 bases, with 14 bases lying between them. CDR3 length equals 16 residues. In DNA form, the CDR3 reads TGTGCCAGCAGACCCACCCTTCGGCCGAACACCGGGGAGCTGTTTTTT. Translation gives CASRPTLRPNTGELFF.

The V gene is TRBV6-1, the J gene TRBJ2-5, with TRBD1 matching over 7 bases. There are 13 residues in the CDR3. CDR1 and CDR2 (germline): MNHNS, SASEGT. V was clipped by 6 bases and J by 5 bases; unmatched bases: 6. In DNA form, the CDR3 reads TGTGCCAGCAGGGAACAGGGGATGGAGACCCAGTACTTC. Its protein is CASREQGMETQYF.

The gene calls are TRBV12-3 or TRBV12-4 and TRBJ2-7; 10 positions match TRBD2. Germline trimming cut 2 bases from V and 5 bases from J; bases unmatched to any gene: 9. This CDR3 region has 16 residues. CDR3 in DNA: TGTGCCAGCAGTTTACAAGCGGGGGGGAGTGTCGACGAGCAGTACTTC. Protein sequence: CASSLQAGGSVDEQYF.

This clonotype has more than one count but fewer than ten. The V gene is TRBV12-3 or TRBV12-4, the J gene TRBJ2-7; D remains ambiguous. The CDR3 is 12 amino acids. V lost 5 bases, J lost 4 bases, and 9 bases lay in between. CDR3 sequence reads: CASSPQEYEQYF. CDR3 sequence (DNA): TGTGCCAGCAGTCCCCAGGAGTACGAGCAGTACTTC.

The genes are TRBV20-1 and TRBJ2-5; D remains unclear. This CDR3 has 13 residues. The germline V gene has CDR1 DFQATT and CDR2 SNEGSKA (reference sequence). V lost 6 bases and J lost 4, with 15 bases in between. This chain's CDR3 is CSAKYQVVETQYF. For the CDR3, the DNA is TGCAGTGCAAAATATCAGGTGGTAGAGACCCAGTACTTC.

This chain links TRBV7-2 with TRBJ1-2; 7 positions match TRBD1. J was trimmed by 6 bases and V by 8 bases; bases with no gene match: 9. CDR3 length equals 13 residues. Germline lookup yields CDR1 SGHTA and CDR2 FQGNSA. The CDR3 loop reads CASSTGTVNGYTF. CDR3 in DNA: TGTGCCAGCTCCACCGGGACAGTAAATGGCTACACCTTC.

At least ten counts were recorded for this clonotype. A much larger clone lies a single base off, so this may be a read error. The V gene is TRBV6-4, the J gene TRBJ1-5; 7 positions match TRBD1. The ends lost 6 bases at V and 0 bases at J; junction bases unmatched: 11. The CDR3 runs 17 residues. The V gene's germline CDR1 is MRHNA and CDR2 SNTAGT. CDR3 amino acids: CASRVVGTVNSNQPQHF. CDR3 in DNA: TGTGCCAGCAGGGTTGTAGGGACAGTCAATAGCAATCAGCCCCAGCATTTT.

The chain recombines TRBV28 with TRBJ1-2; D perhaps matches TRBD1 (6 bases). V was clipped by 11 bases and J by 3 bases, with 13 bases between them. Germline V gene data show CDR1 as MDHEN and CDR2 as SYDVKM. The CDR3 extends over 12 amino acids. This chain's CDR3 is CACKGGDYGYTF. In nucleotides, the CDR3 is TGTGCCTGCAAGGGGGGCGACTATGGCTACACCTTC.